This T cell receptor beta chain was profiled in a study of OX40 agonist ivuxolimab in advanced cancers. For the study at large: Patients with hepatocellular carcinoma, melanoma, renal cell or head and neck cancer made up the dose-escalation patients.

On cycle 4 day 1 and cycle 7 day 1, as well as at baseline, blood was sampled. Clones were read by immunoSEQ multiplex PCR, and TCRdb kept only the in-frame ones, dropping some. The sample lists about 67,000 clones; around 83% were seen once. Broader study findings: There were also nonresponders showing low normalized T-cell clonal expansion.

The CDR3 runs 16 residues. Germline CDR1 and CDR2: SGHAT and FQDESV (reference sequence). Germline trimming cut 4 bases from V and 3 bases from J; bases unmatched to any gene: 6. Points on this clone: Its target is not known.

V is TRBV11-1 and J is TRBJ2-3; 11 bases fit TRBD2. The specimen was CD4+ or CD8+ T cells sorted from blood, collected in a trial of the OX40 agonist ivuxolimab. The clonotype originates from an adult with an advanced solid tumor such as melanoma, head and neck, liver or kidney cancer. CDR3 residues: CASSSGLAGGTDTQYF. The CDR3 region has the DNA TGTGCCAGCAGCTCGGGGCTAGCGGGAGGAACAGATACGCAGTATTTT.